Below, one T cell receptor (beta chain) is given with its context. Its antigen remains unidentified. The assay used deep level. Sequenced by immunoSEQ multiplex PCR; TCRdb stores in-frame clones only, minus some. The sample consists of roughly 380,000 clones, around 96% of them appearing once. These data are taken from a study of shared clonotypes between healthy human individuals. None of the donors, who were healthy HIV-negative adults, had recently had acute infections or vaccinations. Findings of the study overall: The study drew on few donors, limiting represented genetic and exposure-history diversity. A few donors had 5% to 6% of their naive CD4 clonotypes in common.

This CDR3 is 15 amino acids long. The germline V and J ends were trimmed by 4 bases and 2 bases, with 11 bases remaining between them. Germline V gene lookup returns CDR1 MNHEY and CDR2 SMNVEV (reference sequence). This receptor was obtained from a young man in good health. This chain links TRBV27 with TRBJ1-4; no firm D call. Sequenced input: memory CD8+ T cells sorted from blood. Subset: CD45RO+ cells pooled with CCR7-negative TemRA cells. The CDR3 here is CASSSGFSTNEKLFF. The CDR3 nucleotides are TGTGCCAGCAGTTCGGGTTTCAGCACTAATGAAAAACTGTTTTTT.